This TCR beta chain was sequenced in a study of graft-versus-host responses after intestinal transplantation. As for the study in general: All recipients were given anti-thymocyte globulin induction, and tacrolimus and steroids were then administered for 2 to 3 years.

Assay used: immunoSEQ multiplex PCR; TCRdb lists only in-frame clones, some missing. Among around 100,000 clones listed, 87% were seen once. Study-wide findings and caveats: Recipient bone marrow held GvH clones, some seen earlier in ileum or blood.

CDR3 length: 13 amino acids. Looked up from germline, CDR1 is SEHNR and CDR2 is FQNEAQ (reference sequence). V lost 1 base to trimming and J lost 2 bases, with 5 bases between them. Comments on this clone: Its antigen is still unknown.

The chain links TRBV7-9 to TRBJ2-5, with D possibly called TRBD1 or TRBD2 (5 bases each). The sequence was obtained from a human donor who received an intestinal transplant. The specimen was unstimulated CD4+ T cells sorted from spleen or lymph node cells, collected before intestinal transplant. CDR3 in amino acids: CASSLGGQETQYF. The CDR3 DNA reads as TGTGCCAGCAGCTTAGGGGGGCAAGAGACCCAGTACTTC.